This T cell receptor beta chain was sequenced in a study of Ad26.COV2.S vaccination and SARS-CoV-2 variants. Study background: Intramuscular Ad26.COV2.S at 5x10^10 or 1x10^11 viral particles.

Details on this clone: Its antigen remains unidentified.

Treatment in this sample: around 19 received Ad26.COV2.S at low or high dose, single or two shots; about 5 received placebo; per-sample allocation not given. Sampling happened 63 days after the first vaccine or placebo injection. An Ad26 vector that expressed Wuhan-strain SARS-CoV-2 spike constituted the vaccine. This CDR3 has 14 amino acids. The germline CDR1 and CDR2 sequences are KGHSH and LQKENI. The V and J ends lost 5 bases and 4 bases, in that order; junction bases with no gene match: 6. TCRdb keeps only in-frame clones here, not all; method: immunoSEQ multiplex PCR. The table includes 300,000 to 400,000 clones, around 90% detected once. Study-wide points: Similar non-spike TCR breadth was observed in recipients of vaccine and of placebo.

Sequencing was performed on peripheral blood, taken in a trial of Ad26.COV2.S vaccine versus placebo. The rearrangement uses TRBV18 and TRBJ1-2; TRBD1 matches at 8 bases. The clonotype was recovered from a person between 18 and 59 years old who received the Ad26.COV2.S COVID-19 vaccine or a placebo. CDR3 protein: CASSTGTGGYGYTF. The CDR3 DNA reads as TGTGCCAGCTCAACGGGGACAGGAGGCTATGGCTACACCTTC.